Below are 7 T cell receptor beta chains sequenced from a single sample in a study of T cell responses to AZD1222 COVID-19 vaccine. Repertoires were generated with immunoSEQ multiplex PCR, while TCRdb's copy carries only in-frame clones and drops some. Here the sample spans under 200,000 clones, just over 90% being singletons. The sample consisted of peripheral blood, taken on day 0 of AZD1222 vaccination. The origin of the receptors is an adult in good health.

The rearrangement uses TRBV19 and TRBJ2-7, with D perhaps given as TRBD1 or TRBD2 (5 bases each). Germline-derived CDR1 and CDR2 are LNHDA and SQIVND (reference sequence). The germline V and J ends were trimmed by 8 bases and 2 bases, with 10 bases remaining between them. The CDR3 covers 12 residues. The CDR3 protein is CASGDRTYEQYF. The CDR3 DNA follows: TGTGCCAGTGGGGACCGGACCTACGAGCAGTACTTC.

This chain connects TRBV10-3 to TRBJ2-4; no clear D gene. This CDR3 contains 13 residues. CDR1 and CDR2 (germline): ENHRY, SYGVKD. Trimming took 0 bases from V and 9 from J, leaving 9 bases between them. The CDR3 bases are TGTGCCATCAGTGAGTCGACGGACGGCATTCAGTACTTC. It translates to CAISESTDGIQYF.

This sequence joins TRBV7-2 and TRBJ2-3; weak D call: TRBD2 (6 bases). The CDR3 is 15 amino acids. The germline CDR1 and CDR2 sequences are SGHTA and FQGNSA. Trimming stripped 5 bases from V and 0 bases from J, with 12 bases between. The CDR3 DNA follows: TGTGCCAGCAGCCCGGACTACACTAGCACAGATACGCAGTATTTT. Protein product: CASSPDYTSTDTQYF.

Written as DNA, the CDR3 is TGTGCCAGCACCCCGGCGGGCTCTCTCTCTGAAGCTTTCTTT. Its translation: CASTPAGSLSEAFF. This chain uses TRBV5-6 with TRBJ1-1; D ambiguous. The length of the CDR3 is 14 residues. V lost 6 bases to trimming and J lost 6 bases, with 18 bases between them. Germline CDR1 reads SGHDT; CDR2 reads YYEEEE.

This clone was detected once. The rearrangement links TRBV5-6 to TRBJ1-2; the D is unclear. CDR1 is SGHDT and CDR2 is YYEEEE in the germline V gene. The CDR3 totals 17 residues. V was pared by 5 bases and J by 2 bases, with 22 bases between. In nucleotides, the CDR3 is TGTGCCAGCAGACCGGGCAAAACATCCCGTCAAAACTATGGCTACACCTTC. Translating gives CASRPGKTSRQNYGYTF.

CDR3: CASSGRSSGNTIYF. The CDR3, as DNA: TGTGCCAGCTCGGGGAGGAGCTCTGGAAACACCATATATTTT. The V gene is TRBV18, the J gene TRBJ1-3; D gene unclear. V lost 6 bases and J lost 0, with 9 bases in between. The germline V gene encodes CDR1 KGHSH and CDR2 LQKENI. The CDR3 has 14 amino acids.

The rearrangement uses TRBV7-9 and TRBJ1-4; D gene unclear. V shed 4 bases and J shed 0 bases, with 9 bases lying between them. Germline CDR1 is SEHNR and CDR2 is FQNEAQ (reference sequence). The CDR3 has 15 amino acids. The CDR3 loop is CASSSRSATNEKLFF. The CDR3 nucleotides read TGTGCCAGCAGCTCCAGGAGCGCAACTAATGAAAAACTGTTTTTT.